This T cell receptor beta chain is drawn from a study of technical replicates of blood from a handful of donors. The protocol was immunoSEQ multiplex PCR, while the TCRdb copy is restricted to in-frame clones and leaves out a portion. The sample has 50,000 to 60,000 clones; about 95% are singletons. The V end was cut by 2 bases, the J end by 0 bases, with 9 bases between. The V gene's germline CDR1 is SGDLS and CDR2 YYNGEE. This CDR3 comprises 14 residues. The receptor was derived from a human donor in good health. Some clones in this sample may be carry-over from other donors' samples. The specimen sequenced was PBMCs. J is TRBJ2-7 and V is TRBV9, with D uncertain. As DNA, the CDR3 is TGTGCCAGCAGCGTTGGCCAGGTCTCCTACGAGCAGTACTTC. Encoded protein: CASSVGQVSYEQYF.